A selection of T cell receptor beta chains follows, all from one sample in a study of early T cells in non-severe SARS-CoV-2 infection. TCRdb re-derived calls from the 5' RACE reads in MiXCR, one entry per CDR3 protein. The data hold fewer than 65,000 distinct CDR3 sequences, with around 9.7% observed a single time. Sequencing was performed on whole blood. Receptor source: an adult who was a healthcare worker with PCR-confirmed SARS-CoV-2 infection or an uninfected control (not recorded which). CDR3s include the opening cysteine and the closing phenylalanine or tryptophan. A D gene is named only where the DNA matches it firmly. Clone sizes are given selectively: once, few, many, or a class where the clone is expanded.

v_gene	j_gene	d_gene	abundance	len	CDR3nt	CDR3aa
TRBV6-5	TRBJ1-1	-	few	15	TGTGCCAGCTCGGAACCGGACAAACTGAACACTGAAGCTTTCTTT	CASSEPDKLNTEAFF
TRBV21-1	TRBJ2-5	-	-	15	TGTGCCAGCAGCTCCCGACAGGGGGCTCAAGAGACCCAGTACTTC	CASSSRQGAQETQYF
TRBV30	TRBJ2-7	-	-	15	TGTGCCTGGAGTGTACGAGGGAGGGGGCCTTACGAGCAGTACTTC	CAWSVRGRGPYEQYF
TRBV5-1	TRBJ2-7	TRBD1	few	14	TGCGCCAGCAGCGAGGGACAGAGCTCCTACGAGCAGTACTTC	CASSEGQSSYEQYF
TRBV29-1	TRBJ2-1	-	-	13	TGCAGCACCATTGGGGGCCAGGTGAATGAGCAGTTCTTC	CSTIGGQVNEQFF
TRBV5-1	TRBJ1-1	-	-	13	TGCGCCAGCAGCATCAAACAGTCGGGACCGACTTTCTTT	CASSIKQSGPTFF
TRBV5-4	TRBJ2-1	TRBD1	few	14	TGTGCCAGCAGGGGACAGGGACCCCCCAATGAGCAGTTCTTC	CASRGQGPPNEQFF
TRBV12-3/TRBV12-4	TRBJ2-6	TRBD1	-	17	TGTGCCAGCAGCAGCCGGGACAGTAGCTCTGGGGCCAACGTCCTGACTTTC	CASSSRDSSSGANVLTF
TRBV7-8	TRBJ2-2	TRBD1	few	18	TGTGCCAGCAGCTTACCAGGACAGGGCGGTAGAGACACCGGGGAGCTGTTTTTT	CASSLPGQGGRDTGELFF
TRBV5-1	TRBJ1-1	-	few	13	TGCGCCAGCAGCTCTAAGAGCGACACTGAAGCTTTCTTT	CASSSKSDTEAFF
TRBV12-5	TRBJ2-7	-	few	13	TGTGCTAGTGCCAGGGACCTCGTCGGGGAGCAGTACTTC	CASARDLVGEQYF
TRBV20-1	TRBJ1-1	-	-	11	TGCAGTGCCCAGGTTGGGCCCGAAGCTTTCTTT	CSAQVGPEAFF
TRBV5-4	TRBJ2-4	-	many	18	TGTGCCAGCAGCTTAGCCGGGGGTCGATCAGTAGCCAAAAACATTCAGTACTTC	CASSLAGGRSVAKNIQYF
TRBV12-3/TRBV12-4	TRBJ1-1	-	many	13	TGTGCCAGCAATCAGGGCTTGTCTACTGAAGCTTTCTTT	CASNQGLSTEAFF
TRBV3-1	TRBJ2-7	-	few	14	TGTGCCAGCAGCCAAGATCGATCCCCCTACGAGCAGTACTTC	CASSQDRSPYEQYF
TRBV7-2	TRBJ2-3	TRBD1	few	14	TGTGCCAGCAGCTCAGGGGGCCTCACAGATACGCAGTATTTT	CASSSGGLTDTQYF
TRBV21-1	TRBJ1-2	-	few	16	TGTGCCAGCAGCGAGGAGAAACAGGGGCATTTCTATGGCTACACCTTC	CASSEEKQGHFYGYTF
TRBV12-3/TRBV12-4	TRBJ1-5	-	-	13	TGTGCCAGCAGTTTAGGAGACTCTCAGCCCCAGCATTTT	CASSLGDSQPQHF
TRBV4-1	TRBJ2-1	TRBD2	many	15	TGCGCCAGCAGCCCCCGGGATAGCGGGGGTATTGAGCAGTTCTTC	CASSPRDSGGIEQFF
TRBV7-6	TRBJ2-2	TRBD1	many	15	TGTGCCAGCAGCCTGGACAGGGGTGGAACCGGGGAGCTGTTTTTT	CASSLDRGGTGELFF
TRBV20-1	TRBJ1-5	-	many	12	TGCAGTGCTAACGCAGGGTATCAGCCCCAGCATTTT	CSANAGYQPQHF
TRBV3-1	TRBJ1-6	-	-	13	TGTGCCAGCAGCTTTACGGAGAATTCACCCCTCCACTTT	CASSFTENSPLHF
TRBV6-5	TRBJ2-7	TRBD2	-	18	TGTGCCAGCAGTTCCCAACGGGGACTAGCGGGGGGTAGGGACGAGCAGTACTTC	CASSSQRGLAGGRDEQYF
TRBV12-3/TRBV12-4	TRBJ1-3	-	many	14	TGTGCCAGCGATCGACAGTTCTCTGAAAACACCATATATTTT	CASDRQFSENTIYF
TRBV2	TRBJ2-5	-	few	13	TGTGCCAGCAGTTTACTGAAAGAAGAGACCCAGTACTTC	CASSLLKEETQYF
TRBV7-2	TRBJ2-3	TRBD2	-	15	TGTGCCAGCAGCACGGGACTAGCCGACACAGATACGCAGTATTTT	CASSTGLADTDTQYF
TRBV7-8	TRBJ2-1	TRBD2	many	16	TGTGCCAGCAGCTTAAGGGGACTAGAACTCTACAATGAGCAGTTCTTC	CASSLRGLELYNEQFF
TRBV11-2	TRBJ1-1	-	-	14	TGTGCCAGCAGCTTTATGGGGGTCAACACTGAAGCTTTCTTT	CASSFMGVNTEAFF
TRBV30	TRBJ2-3	-	many	14	TGTGCCTGGAGTTTCGGGACTAGCACAGATACGCAGTATTTT	CAWSFGTSTDTQYF
TRBV7-9	TRBJ1-1	TRBD1	few	13	TGTGCCAGCAGCCGTGACAGGGTTGCTGAAGCTTTCTTT	CASSRDRVAEAFF
TRBV2	TRBJ1-1	-	few	14	TGTGCCAGCGCGTTCAGGTCTGGGAACACTGAAGCTTTCTTT	CASAFRSGNTEAFF
TRBV5-1	TRBJ2-3	TRBD2	few	16	TGCGCCAGCAGCTTGGCACTAGCGGGGGGCACAGATACGCAGTATTTT	CASSLALAGGTDTQYF
TRBV12-3/TRBV12-4	TRBJ2-2	TRBD2	-	18	TGTGCCAGCAGCCCCGGGACTAGCGGGGGGGCGAGGACCGGGGAGCTGTTTTTT	CASSPGTSGGARTGELFF
TRBV4-1	TRBJ2-1	-	few	15	TGCGCCAGCAGCCAAGAACGGGGGATTGGCAATGAGCAGTTCTTC	CASSQERGIGNEQFF
TRBV5-4	TRBJ2-2	-	few	16	TGTGCCAGCACTGACCCCAGGGACTCCAACACCGGGGAGCTGTTTTTT	CASTDPRDSNTGELFF
TRBV5-1	TRBJ1-1	-	many	13	TGCGCCAGCAGCCCGGACATTTACACTGAAGCTTTCTTT	CASSPDIYTEAFF
TRBV18	TRBJ1-2	TRBD1	-	14	TGTGCCAGCTCAGGCGACAGGGACCCGTATGGCTACACCTTC	CASSGDRDPYGYTF